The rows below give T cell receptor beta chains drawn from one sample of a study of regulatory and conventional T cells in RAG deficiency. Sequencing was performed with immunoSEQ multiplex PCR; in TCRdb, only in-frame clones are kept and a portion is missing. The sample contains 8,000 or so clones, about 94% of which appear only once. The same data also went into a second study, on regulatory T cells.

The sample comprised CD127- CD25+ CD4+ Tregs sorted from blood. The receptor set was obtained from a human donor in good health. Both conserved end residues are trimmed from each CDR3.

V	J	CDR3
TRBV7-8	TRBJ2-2	ASSHGGGYQGGELF
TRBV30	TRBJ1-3	AWTRSSGNTIY
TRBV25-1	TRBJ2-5	ASSETGRAQY
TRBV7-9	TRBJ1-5	ASSPDRGVGGEPQH
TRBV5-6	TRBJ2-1	ASSIGLAGGFSYNEQF
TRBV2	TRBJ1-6	ASKGQFNSPLH
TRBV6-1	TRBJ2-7	ASVRSRSYEQY
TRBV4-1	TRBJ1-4	ASSQDSFEKLF
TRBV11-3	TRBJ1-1	ASSYRRGTEAF
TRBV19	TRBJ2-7	ASSIEGLAGSYEQY
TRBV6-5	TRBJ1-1	ASSLRDSAEAF
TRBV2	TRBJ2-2	ASSEGLLAGRRTGELF
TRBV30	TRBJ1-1	AWDRQGWTEAF
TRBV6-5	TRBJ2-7	ASSYVGGGRYHEQY
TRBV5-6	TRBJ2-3	ASSLVGQGLDTQY
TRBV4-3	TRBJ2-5	ASSQDNWRGTQY
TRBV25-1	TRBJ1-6	ASSENRVGVYNSPLH
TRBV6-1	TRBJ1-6	ASSVLTVNNSPLH
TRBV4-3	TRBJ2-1	ASSQGAGDEQF
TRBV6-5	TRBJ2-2	ASSRRAGATGELF
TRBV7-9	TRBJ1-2	ASSLDTRGPYGYT
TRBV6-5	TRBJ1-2	ASSTQRFYGYT
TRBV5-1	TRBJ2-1	ASSLEHREYNEQF
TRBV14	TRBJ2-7	ASSRQLGSYEQY
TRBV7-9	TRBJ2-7	ASSRYGTGAYEQY
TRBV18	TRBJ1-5	ASSAQGFGNQPQH
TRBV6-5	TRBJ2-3	ASSLIAGGPADTQY
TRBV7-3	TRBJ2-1	ASSPGDTPYNEQF
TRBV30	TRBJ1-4	AWSSPDRGEKLF
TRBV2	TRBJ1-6	ASSDSSYNSPLH
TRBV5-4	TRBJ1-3	ASSLVQGGRNTIY
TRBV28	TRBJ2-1	ASSLRDRGRNEQF
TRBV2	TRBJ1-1	ASINGMNTEAF
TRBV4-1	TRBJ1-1	ASSQDYFAGAAEAF
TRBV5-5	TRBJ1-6	ASSFREGGNSPLH
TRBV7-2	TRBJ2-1	ASSLGLVNEQF
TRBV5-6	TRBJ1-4	ASRLNPRGNEKLF
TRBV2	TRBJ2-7	ASGRIYEQY
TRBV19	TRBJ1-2	ASSTTLRVSLGGYT
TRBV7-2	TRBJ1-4	ASSLVWQGNEKLF
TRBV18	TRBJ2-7	ASSPPNNVHEQY
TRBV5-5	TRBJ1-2	ASSLGTGVRYGYT
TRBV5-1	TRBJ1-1	ASSPQTGTGNTEAF
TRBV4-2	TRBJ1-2	ASSQNRESRKGGYT
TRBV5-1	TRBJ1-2	ASSLDPGGLLSQAYGYT
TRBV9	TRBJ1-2	ASSVGAVQGYT
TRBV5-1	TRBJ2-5	ASSHGLETQY
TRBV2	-	ASSEALRRTEGEQY
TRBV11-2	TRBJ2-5	ASSLLWGLKEETQY
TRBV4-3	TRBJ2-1	ASSQEGTAADEQF
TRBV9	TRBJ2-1	ASSGLAGSYNEQF
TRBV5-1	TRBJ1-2	ASSLGRGDPYGYT
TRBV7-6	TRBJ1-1	ASSYREGTEAF
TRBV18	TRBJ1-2	ASSQGQAGIDYGYT
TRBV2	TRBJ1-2	ASSEGPGRNYGYT